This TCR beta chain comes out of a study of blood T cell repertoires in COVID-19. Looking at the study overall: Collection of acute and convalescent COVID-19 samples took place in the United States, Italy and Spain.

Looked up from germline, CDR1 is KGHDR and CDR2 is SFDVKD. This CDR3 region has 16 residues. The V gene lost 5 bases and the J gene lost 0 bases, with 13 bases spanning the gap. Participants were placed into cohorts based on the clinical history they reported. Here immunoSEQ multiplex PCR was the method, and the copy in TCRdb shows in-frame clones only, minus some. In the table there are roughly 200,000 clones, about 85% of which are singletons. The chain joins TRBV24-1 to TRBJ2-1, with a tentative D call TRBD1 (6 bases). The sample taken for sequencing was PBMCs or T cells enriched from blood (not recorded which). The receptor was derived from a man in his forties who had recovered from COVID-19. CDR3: CATSGTDRSSYNEQFF. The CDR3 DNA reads TGTGCCACCAGTGGGACAGACAGGAGCTCCTACAATGAGCAGTTCTTC.